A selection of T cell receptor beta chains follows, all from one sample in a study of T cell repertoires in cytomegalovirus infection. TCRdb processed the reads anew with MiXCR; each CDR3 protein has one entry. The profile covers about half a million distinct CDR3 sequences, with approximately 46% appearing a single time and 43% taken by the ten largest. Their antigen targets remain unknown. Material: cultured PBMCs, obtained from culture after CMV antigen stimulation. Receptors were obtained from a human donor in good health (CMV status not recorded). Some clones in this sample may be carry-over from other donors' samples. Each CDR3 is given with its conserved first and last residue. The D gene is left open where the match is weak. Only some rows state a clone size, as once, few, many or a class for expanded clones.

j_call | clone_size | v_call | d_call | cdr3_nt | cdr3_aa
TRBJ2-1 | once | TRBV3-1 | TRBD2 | TGTGCCAGCCAACGGGTGAGCGGGGACTACAATGAGCAGTTCTTC | CASQRVSGDYNEQFF
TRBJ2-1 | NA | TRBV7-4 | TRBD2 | TGTGCCAGTCCTTCTTCTAGCGGGAGGGGTGAGCAGTTCTTC | CASPSSSGRGEQFF
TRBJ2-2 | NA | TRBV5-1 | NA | TGCGCCAGCTCAGACCCTGGTAACGCCGGGGAGCTGTTTTTT | CASSDPGNAGELFF
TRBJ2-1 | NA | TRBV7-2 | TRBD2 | TGTGCCAGCAGCTTACAGCGGGAGGGGTACAATGAGCAGTTCTTC | CASSLQREGYNEQFF
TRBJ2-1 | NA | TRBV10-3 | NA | TGTGCCATCAGTGAGTCGGGGTTTGACAGTTCAAGGAATGAGCAGTTCTTC | CAISESGFDSSRNEQFF
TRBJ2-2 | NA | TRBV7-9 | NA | TGTGCCAGCAGCGGGGGCCGTACGAACACCGGGGAGCTGTTTTTT | CASSGGRTNTGELFF
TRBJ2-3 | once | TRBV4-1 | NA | TGCGCCAGCAGCCAAGAACCCACAGGAGATACGCAGTATTTT | CASSQEPTGDTQYF
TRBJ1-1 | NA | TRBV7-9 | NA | TGTGCCAGCAGCTTGAGCCCATCCCAGGGATTCATGAACACTGAAGCTTTCTTT | CASSLSPSQGFMNTEAFF
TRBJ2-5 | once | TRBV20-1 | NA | TGCAGTGCTAGGCCAGGAGAAGAGACCCAGTACTTC | CSARPGEETQYF
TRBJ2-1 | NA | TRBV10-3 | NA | TGTGCCATCAGTGAGTCCGATAGCAATGAGCAGTTCTTC | CAISESDSNEQFF
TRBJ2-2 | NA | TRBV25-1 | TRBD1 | TGTGCCAGCAGATCACGACAGGGCACGAACACCGGGGAGCTGTTTTTT | CASRSRQGTNTGELFF
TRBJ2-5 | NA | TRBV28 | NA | TGTGCCAGCAGTCATAAAAGGGAGACCCAGTACTTC | CASSHKRETQYF